This entry lists 30 T cell receptor beta chains sequenced from one sample in a study of OX40 agonist ivuxolimab in advanced cancers. Measured with immunoSEQ multiplex PCR; TCRdb has only the in-frame clones, and not every one. Among around 90,000 clones listed, more than 85% were seen once. The sample was CD4+ or CD8+ T cells sorted from blood, taken in a trial of the OX40 agonist ivuxolimab. The receptors stem from an adult with an advanced solid tumor such as melanoma, head and neck, liver or kidney cancer.

This clone was recorded once. The chain employs TRBV29-1 and TRBJ2-7; D not resolved. The CDR3 loop spans 13 amino acids. The germline V and J ends were trimmed by 8 bases and 2 bases, with 16 bases remaining between them. In germline, CDR1 is SQVTM, CDR2 ANQGSEA. CDR3 DNA sequence: TGCAGCCTTTTCGCCCACCCTCCCTACGAGCAGTACTTC. Protein sequence: CSLFAHPPYEQYF.

The V and J genes are TRBV7-2 and TRBJ2-4, with D perhaps matching TRBD2 (5 bases). The CDR3 runs 17 residues. Germline CDR1 reads SGHTA; CDR2 reads FQGNSA. V was trimmed by 5 bases and J by 0 bases, leaving 17 bases between them. For the CDR3, the DNA is TGTGCCAGCAGCCCCCGGACGGGATCCTTAGCCAAAAACATTCAGTACTTC. Translating gives CASSPRTGSLAKNIQYF.

The genes are TRBV11-3 and TRBJ2-5; the match to TRBD1 covers 7 bases. The CDR3 runs to 14 residues. Trimming removed 8 bases from V and 5 bases from J; junction bases left unmatched: 11. In germline, CDR1 is SGHNT, CDR2 YENEEA. In nucleotides, the CDR3 is TGTGCCAGCGCCCGGCCAGGGGGACAGGAGACCCAGTACTTC. This encodes CASARPGGQETQYF. The entire variable domain, with the rest obtained from reference TRBV11-3 and TRBJ2-5, is as follows: EAGVVQSPRYKIIEKKQPVAFWCNPISGHNTLYWYLQNLGQGPELLIRYENEEAVDDSQLPKDRFSAERLKGVDSTLKIQPAELGDSAVYLCASARPGGQETQYFGPGTRLLVL.

A few counts support this clone. The J gene is TRBJ1-1, the V gene TRBV30; D not certain. V gave up 0 bases and J gave up 1 base, with 6 bases separating them. This CDR3 is 13 amino acids long. CDR1 is GTSNPN, CDR2 SVGIG, per germline (reference sequence). In DNA form, the CDR3 reads TGTGCCTGGAGTGTATGGGGGAACACTGAAGCTTTCTTT. Its translation is CAWSVWGNTEAFF.

The J gene is TRBJ2-7, the V gene TRBV5-4, with D possibly matching TRBD2 (6 bases). Germline CDR1 is SGHNT and CDR2 is YYREEE (reference sequence). The CDR3 length is 15 residues. Trimming cost V 4 bases and J 6 bases, with 20 bases left between them. Here the CDR3 DNA reads TGTGCCAGCAGCACTCCGGGACTCGGGGTCCGCGAGCAGTACTTC. Residues: CASSTPGLGVREQYF.

The chain joins TRBV18 to TRBJ1-1; possibly TRBD1 for D (5 bases). Germline V CDR1 and CDR2: KGHSH, LQKENI. The length of the CDR3 is 17 residues. Trimming stripped 2 bases from V and 0 bases from J, with 16 bases between. The CDR3 bases are TGTGCCAGCTCACCAGGGCTGGGGACGCCTATGAACACTGAAGCTTTCTTT. Its translation: CASSPGLGTPMNTEAFF.

The J gene is TRBJ1-6, the V gene TRBV30; D unresolved. The V end was cut by 1 base, the J end by 7 bases, with 8 bases between. Germline CDR1 GTSNPN, CDR2 SVGIG (reference sequence). The CDR3 has 13 residues. The CDR3 loop is CAWSEAGNSPLHF. CDR3 DNA: TGTGCCTGGAGTGAAGCGGGAAATTCACCCCTCCACTTT. Full variable domain (missing parts from reference TRBV30 and TRBJ1-6): SQTIHQWPATLVQPVGSPLSLECTVEGTSNPNLYWYRQAAGRGLQLLFYSVGIGQISSEVPQNLSASRPQDRQFILSSKKLLLSDSGFYLCAWSEAGNSPLHFGNGTRLTVT.

Here the CDR3 reads CASSLASGVSSTDTQYF. The CDR3 DNA sequence: TGTGCCAGCAGCTTAGCTAGCGGGGTCTCTAGCACAGATACGCAGTATTTT. The genes are TRBV11-3 and TRBJ2-3; 9 nucleotides line up with TRBD2. This CDR3 is 17 amino acids long. In germline, CDR1 is SGHNT, CDR2 YENEEA. The J segment lost 0 bases and the V segment lost 1 base, leaving 5 bases of the junction unmatched.

The table lists this clone with a count of one. The V call is TRBV28, the J call TRBJ2-7; 8 bases fit TRBD2. In germline, CDR1 is MDHEN, CDR2 SYDVKM. J was trimmed by 5 bases and V by 4 bases; bases with no gene match: 10. CDR3 length: 15 amino acids. CDR3 sequence (DNA): TGTGCCAGCAGTTCCAGGCGGCGGGGGGTGAACGAGCAGTACTTC. Translating it yields CASSSRRRGVNEQYF.

The chain recombines TRBV18 with TRBJ2-3; D remains unclear. The V gene lost 0 bases and the J gene lost 1 base, with 8 bases spanning the gap. Germline CDR1 is KGHSH and CDR2 is LQKENI. The CDR3 has 15 amino acids. The CDR3, as DNA: TGTGCCAGCTCACCACCTCTCTTTCGCACAGATACGCAGTATTTT. It yields the protein CASSPPLFRTDTQYF.

The chain links TRBV28 to TRBJ1-1, with D maybe TRBD1 (6 bases). V was trimmed by 5 bases and J by 4 bases, leaving 17 bases between them. CDR1 MDHEN and CDR2 SYDVKM come from the germline V gene. There are 15 residues in the CDR3. The CDR3 coding sequence is TGTGCCAGCAGTCCGATCCCAGGGGACGGCACTGAAGCTTTCTTT. Protein sequence: CASSPIPGDGTEAFF. The complete variable domain, with remaining parts taken from reference TRBV28 and TRBJ1-1, reads DVKVTQSSRYLVKRTGEKVFLECVQDMDHENMFWYRQDPGLGLRLIYFSYDVKMKEKGDIPEGYSVSREKKERFSLILESASTNQTSMYLCASSPIPGDGTEAFFGQGTRLTVV.

The V call is TRBV19, the J call TRBJ2-5, with TRBD2 as a possible D gene (6 bases). Germline CDR1 LNHDA, CDR2 SQIVND (reference sequence). V dropped 5 bases and J dropped 4 bases, with 17 bases sitting between them. This CDR3 is built from 15 residues. The CDR3 reads CASSFGGKFRETQYF. Here the CDR3 DNA reads TGTGCCAGTAGTTTCGGGGGAAAGTTTCGAGAGACCCAGTACTTC.

V gene TRBV5-5 combines with J gene TRBJ1-3, with D perhaps TRBD1 (5 bases). Looked up from germline, CDR1 is SGHKS and CDR2 is YYEKEE (reference sequence). The CDR3 runs to 15 residues. The V end lost 5 bases, the J end lost 4 bases, and 16 bases lay between the germline ends. The CDR3 region has the DNA TGTGCCAGCAGATTCGGGGACCAGTCAGGAAACACCATATATTTT. The encoded protein is CASRFGDQSGNTIYF.

The chain links TRBV5-4 to TRBJ2-7; D is perhaps TRBD1 or TRBD2 (5 bases each). This CDR3 is 13 amino acids long. From germline, CDR1 is SGHNT and CDR2 YYREEE (reference sequence). Between the trimmed V and J ends, which lost 2 bases and 2 bases, there was a span of 8 bases. Here the CDR3 reads CASSFGTAYEQYF. The CDR3 nucleotides read TGTGCCAGCAGCTTCGGGACGGCCTACGAGCAGTACTTC. The whole variable domain, filled in from reference TRBV5-4 and TRBJ2-7, reads ETGVTQSPTHLIKTRGQQVTLRCSSQSGHNTVSWYQQALGQGPQFIFQYYREEENGRGNFPPRFSGLQFPNYSSELNVNALELDDSALYLCASSFGTAYEQYFGPGTRLTVT.

The chain combines TRBV9 with TRBJ1-3; possibly TRBD1 for D (5 bases). The ends were cut back, 4 bases at V and 2 bases at J, with 16 bases in the middle. Germline CDR1 is SGDLS and CDR2 is YYNGEE. The CDR3 loop spans 16 amino acids. CDR3 region: CASSTNPPGAGNTIYF. The CDR3 DNA sequence: TGTGCCAGCAGCACCAACCCCCCGGGGGCTGGAAACACCATATATTTT.

In this sample, this clone turned up once. The chain couples TRBV7-3 to TRBJ2-6; 7 bases agree with TRBD1. Germline V gene sequence: CDR1 SGHTA, CDR2 FQGTGA. V lost 3 bases and J lost 0; bases outside the gene matches: 5. The CDR3 runs to 17 residues. CDR3 bases: TGTGCCAGCAGCTTGGGCAGGGGGAGCTCTGGGGCCAACGTCCTGACTTTC. It specifies CASSLGRGSSGANVLTF.

Here the CDR3 reads CASKSQGAGANVLTF. CDR3 bases: TGTGCCAGTAAGTCCCAGGGGGCTGGGGCCAACGTCCTGACTTTC. This chain links TRBV19 with TRBJ2-6, with 7 bases fitting TRBD1. CDR1 is LNHDA, CDR2 SQIVND, per germline (reference sequence). The trim removed 7 bases at V and 2 bases at J, leaving 5 bases unmatched. This CDR3 comprises 15 residues.

The chain is built from TRBV7-9 and TRBJ2-4; 13 bases are shared with TRBD2. Germline V lookup: CDR1 SEHNR, CDR2 FQNEAQ (reference sequence). Unmatched junction bases numbered 9, after V lost 6 bases and J lost 1 base. The CDR3 runs to 18 residues. CDR3 DNA sequence: TGTGCCAGCAGTATACTAGCGGGAGGGATCGGGGCCAAAAACATTCAGTACTTC. Its protein product is CASSILAGGIGAKNIQYF.

V usage is TRBV19 and J usage is TRBJ2-5; perhaps TRBD2 as D (6 bases). Germline CDR1 reads LNHDA; CDR2 reads SQIVND (reference sequence). V shed 6 bases and J shed 2 bases, with 16 bases lying between them. There are 15 residues in the CDR3. Written as DNA, the CDR3 is TGTGCCAGTAGCGCCGCCGGCGGAGGGCAAGAGACCCAGTACTTC. It codes for CASSAAGGGQETQYF. The whole variable domain, filled in from reference TRBV19 and TRBJ2-5, reads DGGITQSPKYLFRKEGQNVTLSCEQNLNHDAMYWYRQDPGQGLRLIYYSQIVNDFQKGDIAEGYSVSREKKESFPLTVTSAQKNPTAFYLCASSAAGGGQETQYFGPGTRLLVL.

This clone was seen a single time. CDR3 loop: CASSPGLMTGEQYF. The CDR3 DNA follows: TGCGCCAGCAGCCCGGGCCTAATGACTGGAGAGCAGTACTTC. The J gene is TRBJ2-7, the V gene TRBV5-1, with unresolved D. This CDR3 region has 14 residues. Germline CDR1 is SGHRS and CDR2 is YFSETQ. Trimming took off 4 bases at V and 7 bases at J, with 18 bases between the two ends.

V and J are TRBV10-3 and TRBJ2-1; D remains ambiguous. Per germline, CDR1 ENHRY and CDR2 SYGVKD. Deletions cut 11 bases from V and 5 bases from J, with 13 bases between. The length of the CDR3 is 12 residues. This chain's CDR3 is CAAQGHDNEQFF. The CDR3 coding sequence is TGTGCCGCTCAAGGGCATGACAATGAGCAGTTCTTC.

The CDR3: CASSIGENYGYTF. The DNA for the CDR3 is TGTGCCAGTAGTATCGGAGAAAACTATGGCTACACCTTC. The rearrangement uses TRBV19 and TRBJ1-2; the D is unclear. The CDR3 is 13 residues long. Germline CDR1 LNHDA, CDR2 SQIVND (reference sequence). V lost 3 bases, J lost 2 bases, and 7 bases lay in between.

The chain uses TRBV2 and TRBJ2-3, with TRBD1 matching 8 bases. V was clipped by 6 bases and J by 4 bases; unmatched bases: 9. CDR1 and CDR2 (germline): SNHLY, FYNNEI. The length of the CDR3 is 15 residues. CDR3 DNA: TGTGCCAGCAGCCGCTGGACAGGGATGGCAGATACGCAGTATTTT. Its protein product is CASSRWTGMADTQYF.

In DNA form, the CDR3 reads TGTGCCAGCGGGGGTGGTCAACACCGCACAGATACGCAGTATTTT. Amino acid sequence: CASGGGQHRTDTQYF. The chain has TRBV28 and TRBJ2-3; D may match TRBD1 or TRBD2 (5 bases each). CDR1 and CDR2 (germline): MDHEN, SYDVKM. The CDR3 has 15 residues. Trimming removed 8 bases at V and 1 base at J, with 16 bases between.

The chain has TRBV6-6 and TRBJ2-7; D not resolved. The V end lost 0 bases, the J end lost 3 bases, and 9 bases lay between the germline ends. The length of the CDR3 is 14 residues. Looked up from germline, CDR1 is MNHNY and CDR2 is SVGAGI (reference sequence). The CDR3 DNA reads as TGTGCCAGCAGTTACTCATACCTGGTCTACGAGCAGTACTTC. Its translation: CASSYSYLVYEQYF.

The chain combines TRBV27 with TRBJ1-1; weak D call: TRBD1 (6 bases). Between the trimmed V and J ends, which lost 0 bases and 4 bases, there was a span of 12 bases. Germline CDR1 MNHEY, CDR2 SMNVEV (reference sequence). This CDR3 has 15 amino acids. CDR3 nucleotides: TGTGCCAGCAGTTTATCGAGGCAGGGGAGCACTGAAGCTTTCTTT. Encoded protein: CASSLSRQGSTEAFF.

The gene calls are TRBV5-1 and TRBJ1-4; maybe TRBD1 (5 bases). V lost 4 bases, J lost 8 bases, and 12 bases lay in between. The germline V gene encodes CDR1 SGHRS and CDR2 YFSETQ. CDR3 length equals 13 residues. CDR3 sequence (DNA): TGCGCCAGCAGCGACGCCGGGGCCGAAAAACTGTTTTTT. This codes for CASSDAGAEKLFF.

This chain links TRBV5-4 with TRBJ1-6; TRBD1 agrees at 7 bases. With V trimmed by 3 bases and J by 10 bases, 4 bases remained unmatched. CDR1 and CDR2 (germline): SGHNT, YYREEE (reference sequence). This CDR3 is 13 amino acids long. The CDR3 region has the DNA TGTGCCAGCAGCTCGACAGGGTCCTCACCCCTCCACTTT. Translated: CASSSTGSSPLHF.

The rearrangement joins TRBV5-6 to TRBJ2-5; a weak D match, TRBD2 (7 bases). There are 17 residues in the CDR3. Looked up from germline, CDR1 is SGHDT and CDR2 is YYEEEE. With 2 bases removed from V and 5 bases from J, the gap between germline ends came to 22 bases. The CDR3 DNA is TGTGCCAGCAGCTTCATTTCCGGGGGGCCTAAAAGGGAGACCCAGTACTTC. Protein: CASSFISGGPKRETQYF. Full variable domain (rest looked up from reference TRBV5-6 and TRBJ2-5): DAGVTQSPTHLIKTRGQQVTLRCSPKSGHDTVSWYQQALGQGPQFIFQYYEEEERQRGNFPDRFSGHQFPNYSSELNVNALLLGDSALYLCASSFISGGPKRETQYFGPGTRLLVL.

The chain combines TRBV28 with TRBJ1-5; D possibly corresponds to TRBD1 (5 bases). This CDR3 has 11 residues. V dropped 6 bases and J dropped 9 bases, with 9 bases sitting between them. Germline V gives CDR1 MDHEN, CDR2 SYDVKM. In DNA, the CDR3 is TGTGCCAGCAGGCGGGGACCGCCCCAGCATTTT. Its protein is CASRRGPPQHF.